Each of the 10 T cell receptor beta chains below was sequenced from the same sample in a study of blood T cell repertoires in COVID-19. Sequenced by immunoSEQ multiplex PCR; TCRdb stores in-frame clones only, minus some. The sample comprises a few hundred thousand clones, less than 90% of which are singletons, and around 8% rests with the top ten. Sequencing was done on a sample of PBMCs or T cells enriched from blood (not recorded which). Source of these receptors: a woman aged 60 to 75 who had recovered from COVID-19.

This clone was detected once. The chain has TRBV6-5 and TRBJ1-3, with a weak D call TRBD1 (5 bases). The V and J ends lost 0 bases and 4 bases respectively, with 13 bases between them. The CDR3 spans 16 residues. Germline CDR1 MNHEY, CDR2 SVGAGI. The CDR3 DNA reads TGTGCCAGCAGTTACTCGTTGGACATAGGCGGAAACACCATATATTTT. This encodes CASSYSLDIGGNTIYF.

The chain carries TRBV7-2 and TRBJ2-1; TRBD1 agrees at 7 bases. This CDR3 comprises 15 residues. After removal of 3 bases from V and 10 bases from J, the junction contained 12 bases not matched to a gene. Looked up from germline, CDR1 is SGHTA and CDR2 is FQGNSA. CDR3 DNA: TGTACCAGCAGCTTTAGCCGGGACAGTTGGAGAGAGCAGTTCTTC. Its protein is CTSSFSRDSWREQFF. Together with reference TRBV7-2 and TRBJ2-1, the CDR3 gives the full variable domain: GAGVSQSPSNKVTEKGKDVELRCDPISGHTALYWYRQSLGQGLEFLIYFQGNSAPDKSGLPSDRFSAERTGGSVSTLTIQRTQQEDSAVYLCTSSFSRDSWREQFFGPGTRLTVL.

The chain couples TRBV7-8 to TRBJ1-3; 7 nucleotides line up with TRBD1. CDR1 and CDR2 from the germline V gene are SGHVS and FQNEAQ. J was trimmed by 2 bases and V by 5 bases; bases with no gene match: 6. This CDR3 has 15 residues. The CDR3 loop is CASSMTGSTGNTIYF. For the CDR3, the DNA is TGTGCCAGCAGCATGACAGGGTCTACTGGAAACACCATATATTTT.

This rearrangement joins TRBV27 to TRBJ2-3; 8 bases align to TRBD1. Trimming cost V 2 bases and J 0 bases; bases outside gene matches: 7. The CDR3 is 17 amino acids. Germline assignment: CDR1 MNHEY and CDR2 SMNVEV (reference sequence). The CDR3 bases are TGTGCCAGCAGTTTAGTGGCCGGGACAGGAAGCACAGATACGCAGTATTTT. Amino acid sequence: CASSLVAGTGSTDTQYF.

The V and J genes are TRBV30 and TRBJ2-7; D is unclear. The CDR3 is made up of 14 amino acids. V lost 2 bases, J lost 3 bases, and 14 bases lay in between. Germline CDR1 and CDR2: GTSNPN and SVGIG (reference sequence). The CDR3 nucleotides are TGTGCCTGGAGTCTTGGCTCGAATGACTACGAGCAGTACTTC. Protein sequence: CAWSLGSNDYEQYF.

The J gene is TRBJ2-7, the V gene TRBV6-1, with 10 nucleotides matching TRBD1. The CDR3 sequence is 15 residues long. The ends lost 5 bases at V and 0 bases at J; junction bases unmatched: 4. CDR1 and CDR2 from the germline V gene are MNHNS and SASEGT. Written as DNA, the CDR3 is TGTGCCAGCAGTTGGGGACAGGGGAGCTCCTACGAGCAGTACTTC. It is translated as CASSWGQGSSYEQYF.

The chain combines TRBV7-8 with TRBJ1-6; possible D gene TRBD1, 6 bases. V lost 5 bases to trimming and J lost 6 bases, with 26 bases between them. Per the germline V gene, CDR1 is SGHVS and CDR2 is FQNEAQ. CDR3 length: 19 amino acids. CDR3 bases: TGTGCCAGCAGCACCACCTCACAGGGCCCTGGCTGGGGTAATTCACCCCTCCACTTT. Protein: CASSTTSQGPGWGNSPLHF.

The rearrangement links TRBV7-9 to TRBJ1-2, with 7 positions matching TRBD1. Germline lookup yields CDR1 SEHNR and CDR2 FQNEAQ (reference sequence). V lost 5 bases to trimming and J lost 4 bases; unmatched junction nucleotides: 4. The length of the CDR3 is 13 residues. CDR3 residues: CASSPTGPYGYTF. CDR3 nucleotide sequence: TGTGCCAGCAGCCCGACAGGGCCCTATGGCTACACCTTC.

About this clone: Other DNA sequences from this sample encode an identical CDR3 as well. This chain links TRBV10-2 with TRBJ1-5, with D possibly TRBD1 on 6 matching bases. The CDR3 consists of 13 residues. With 4 bases removed from V and 4 bases from J, the gap between germline ends came to 8 bases. Germline loops: CDR1 WSHSY, CDR2 SAAADI. CDR3 in amino acids: CASSGTGNQPQHF. The CDR3 DNA sequence: TGCGCCAGCAGTGGCACAGGGAATCAGCCCCAGCATTTT.

V usage is TRBV27 and J usage is TRBJ2-1; unclear D gene. The CDR3 covers 13 residues. Per germline, CDR1 MNHEY and CDR2 SMNVEV (reference sequence). V was cut by 0 bases and J by 5 bases, with 5 bases left in between. CDR3 nucleotides: TGTGCCAGCAGTTTATCGGCCCACAATGAGCAGTTCTTC. Protein product: CASSLSAHNEQFF.